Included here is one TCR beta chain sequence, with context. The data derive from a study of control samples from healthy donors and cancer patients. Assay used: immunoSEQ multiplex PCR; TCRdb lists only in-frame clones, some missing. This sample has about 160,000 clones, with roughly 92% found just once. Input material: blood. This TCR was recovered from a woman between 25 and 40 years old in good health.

CDR3 DNA sequence: TGTGCCAGCAGTTTAGTGCCAGAGGGACTAGTCACCAATGAGCAGTTCTTC. This translates into CASSLVPEGLVTNEQFF. This chain connects TRBV28 to TRBJ2-1; 8 bases match TRBD2. V was pared by 2 bases and J by 6 bases, with 12 bases of the junction left unmatched. The germline gives CDR1 MDHEN, CDR2 SYDVKM. This CDR3 contains 17 residues.